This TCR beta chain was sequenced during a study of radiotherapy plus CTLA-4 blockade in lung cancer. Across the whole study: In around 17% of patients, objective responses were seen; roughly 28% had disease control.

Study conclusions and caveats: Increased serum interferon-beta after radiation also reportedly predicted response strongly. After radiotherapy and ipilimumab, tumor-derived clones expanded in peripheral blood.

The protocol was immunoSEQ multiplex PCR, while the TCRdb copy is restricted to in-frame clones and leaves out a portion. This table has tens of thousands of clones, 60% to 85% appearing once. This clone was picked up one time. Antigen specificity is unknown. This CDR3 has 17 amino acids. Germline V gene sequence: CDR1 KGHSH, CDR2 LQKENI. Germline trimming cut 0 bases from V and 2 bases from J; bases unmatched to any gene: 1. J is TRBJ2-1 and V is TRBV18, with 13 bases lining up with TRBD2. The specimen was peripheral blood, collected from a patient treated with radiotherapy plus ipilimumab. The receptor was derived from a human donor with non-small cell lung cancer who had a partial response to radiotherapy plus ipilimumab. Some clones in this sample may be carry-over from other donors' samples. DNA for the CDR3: TGTGCCAGCTCACCACCCACTAGCGGGAGGGCCTACAATGAGCAGTTCTTC. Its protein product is CASSPPTSGRAYNEQFF.